This T cell receptor (beta chain) was retrieved from a study of T cells in Graves' hyperthyroidism and ophthalmopathy. Study results and caveats: A model built on 13 V-J features separated ophthalmopathy from stable hyperthyroidism. Blood also contained most expanded thyroid clonotypes above 0.001.

This CDR3 is 13 amino acids long. Trimming cost V 2 bases and J 10 bases; bases outside gene matches: 3. Germline loops: CDR1 SGHRS, CDR2 YFSETQ. TCR beta CDR3 region amplification was performed from RNA transcripts. The HTBI primer set was used in a first-round RT-PCR of the TCR CDR3. TCRdb redid the calling of the multiplex PCR reads with MiXCR, one entry per CDR3 protein. The table has hundreds of thousands of distinct CDR3 sequences, about 45% seen once. Diagnosis rested on symptoms, serum thyroxine and TRAb, thyroid ultrasound, and orbital computed tomography. Comments on this clonotype: Its target is not known.

The genes are TRBV5-1 and TRBJ1-4; the match to TRBD1 covers 9 bases. This receptor was identified in an adult man with Graves' disease, either hyperthyroidism or ophthalmopathy (not recorded which). Material for sequencing was peripheral blood or thyroid tissue (not recorded which). CDR3 sequence reads: CASSFLTGGKLFF. The DNA of the CDR3 is TGCGCCAGCAGCTTCCTGACAGGGGGAAAACTGTTTTTT.